These 24 T cell receptor beta chains came from one sample sequenced in a study of early T cells in non-severe SARS-CoV-2 infection. TCRdb re-derived calls from the 5' RACE reads in MiXCR, one entry per CDR3 protein. Counted here are about 98,000 distinct CDR3 sequences, around 15% occurring once; the ten biggest clones make up roughly 6.4%. The sample taken for sequencing was whole blood. These receptors originate from an adult who was a healthcare worker with PCR-confirmed SARS-CoV-2 infection or an uninfected control (not recorded which).

This clonotype has more than one count but fewer than ten. V and J are TRBV5-5 and TRBJ2-1, with 8 bases that match TRBD2. The CDR3 sequence is 15 residues long. Germline V gives CDR1 SGHKS, CDR2 YYEKEE (reference sequence). J gave up 6 bases and V 4 bases, and 9 bases lay outside the gene matches. CDR3 DNA sequence: TGTGCCAGCAGCAAGCCCGGGACTAGTATCAATGAGCAGTTCTTC. Translated, it gives CASSKPGTSINEQFF.

This clonotype appeared a few times. The chain couples TRBV7-9 to TRBJ2-1; TRBD2 aligns across 11 bases. CDR3 size: 15 residues. The germline CDR1 and CDR2 sequences are SEHNR and FQNEAQ (reference sequence). The V and J ends lost 5 bases and 6 bases, in that order; junction bases with no gene match: 6. CDR3: CASSITSGSGNEQFF. In DNA, the CDR3 is TGTGCCAGCAGCATTACTAGCGGGAGCGGCAATGAGCAGTTCTTC.

The chain couples TRBV20-1 to TRBJ2-1, with 7 bases identical to TRBD2. Germline CDR1 and CDR2: DFQATT and SNEGSKA (reference sequence). V trimming: 5 bases; J trimming: 9 bases; junction bases outside the gene matches: 7. The CDR3 covers 12 residues. The CDR3 sequence: CSAARRETEQFF. CDR3 sequence (DNA): TGCAGTGCTGCAAGGCGGGAGACTGAGCAGTTCTTC.

A few counts support this clonotype. The V and J genes are TRBV4-1 and TRBJ2-1, with unresolved D. V lost 4 bases, J lost 0 bases, and 7 bases lay in between. The CDR3 is made up of 14 amino acids. Germline V lookup: CDR1 MGHRA, CDR2 YSYEKL. In DNA form, the CDR3 reads TGCGCCAGCAGCCTTAGCCGCTCCTACAATGAGCAGTTCTTC. It codes for CASSLSRSYNEQFF.

Only a few counts were recorded for this clonotype. The chain links TRBV18 to TRBJ2-1; 10 nucleotides agree with TRBD1. With 5 bases clipped from V and 0 bases from J, the junction kept 4 bases outside the gene matches. Germline V CDR1 and CDR2: KGHSH, LQKENI. This CDR3 region has 16 residues. Here the CDR3 reads CASSTDRGSSYNEQFF. DNA of the CDR3: TGTGCCAGCTCAACGGACAGGGGGAGCTCCTACAATGAGCAGTTCTTC.

This CDR3 reads CASSRKAYEQYF. CDR3 sequence (DNA): TGTGCCAGCAGCCGCAAGGCCTACGAGCAGTACTTC. V is TRBV28 and J is TRBJ2-7; D uncertain. The V and J ends lost 6 bases and 2 bases respectively, with 8 bases between them. This CDR3 contains 12 residues. Germline-derived CDR1 and CDR2 are MDHEN and SYDVKM. The variable domain in full, with the rest retrieved from reference TRBV28 and TRBJ2-7, is DVKVTQSSRYLVKRTGEKVFLECVQDMDHENMFWYRQDPGLGLRLIYFSYDVKMKEKGDIPEGYSVSREKKERFSLILESASTNQTSMYLCASSRKAYEQYFGPGTRLTVT.

This clonotype was counted ten times or more. This chain connects TRBV3-1 to TRBJ2-3, with D maybe TRBD2 (5 bases). V was pared by 2 bases and J by 0 bases, with 18 bases between. This CDR3 contains 18 residues. Germline loops: CDR1 LGHDT, CDR2 YNNKEL (reference sequence). CDR3 DNA: TGTGCCAGCAGCCAAAACCCAGCGGTAGCAGTTAGCACAGATACGCAGTATTTT. Residues: CASSQNPAVAVSTDTQYF.

This clonotype was seen many times. This chain uses TRBV10-3 with TRBJ1-2; D gene uncertain. This CDR3 region has 14 residues. CDR1 is ENHRY and CDR2 is SYGVKD in the germline V gene. Between the trimmed V and J ends, which lost 3 bases and 4 bases, there was a span of 12 bases. Here the CDR3 DNA reads TGTGCCATCAGTGATGGTAGGGTCCGCTATGGCTACACCTTC. Encoded protein: CAISDGRVRYGYTF.

This clonotype is categorized as medium-sized. The J gene is TRBJ2-3, the V gene TRBV9; the D is unclear. The CDR3 has 15 residues. Germline V gene lookup returns CDR1 SGDLS and CDR2 YYNGEE. Trimming took 4 bases from V and 2 from J, leaving 14 bases between them. CDR3: CASSLNAGNTDTQYF. The DNA for the CDR3 is TGTGCCAGCAGCCTCAACGCCGGAAACACAGATACGCAGTATTTT.

This clonotype appeared many times. The rearrangement joins TRBV6-1 to TRBJ1-5; 7 bases fit TRBD1. The CDR3 totals 14 residues. V was clipped by 6 bases and J by 3 bases; unmatched bases: 5. Germline V lookup: CDR1 MNHNS, CDR2 SASEGT. This CDR3 is CASRNGQDNQPQHF. Written as DNA, the CDR3 is TGTGCCAGCAGGAACGGACAGGACAATCAGCCCCAGCATTTT.

In its sample, this clonotype was seen many times. The chain uses TRBV28 and TRBJ2-7, with D maybe TRBD2 (6 bases). Per the germline V gene, CDR1 is MDHEN and CDR2 is SYDVKM. The CDR3 consists of 14 residues. V was pared by 10 bases and J by 3 bases, with 19 bases between. The CDR3 loop is CATDSTGGRYEQYF. The CDR3 DNA reads as TGTGCCACCGACTCGACCGGGGGTCGCTACGAGCAGTACTTC.

In this sample, this clonotype turned up a few times. The rearrangement joins TRBV7-9 to TRBJ1-6, with D perhaps matching TRBD1 (5 bases). CDR1 and CDR2 from the germline V gene are SEHNR and FQNEAQ (reference sequence). The CDR3 has 15 amino acids. Trimming shortened V by 5 bases and J by 5 bases, and 13 bases separated the two germline ends. CDR3 DNA sequence: TGTGCCAGCAGCCCTTTCGGGACGGATAATTCACCCCTCCACTTT. Its translation: CASSPFGTDNSPLHF.

This chain connects TRBV7-2 to TRBJ1-1; D is possibly TRBD1 (5 bases). The CDR3 covers 17 residues. Trimming shortened V by 2 bases and J by 5 bases, and 21 bases separated the two germline ends. Germline CDR1 and CDR2: SGHTA and FQGNSA. As DNA, the CDR3 is TGTGCCAGCAGCTTATCACCCGCGGGAGGGGCTAGGACTGAAGCTTTCTTT. Its translation is CASSLSPAGGARTEAFF.

The chain couples TRBV7-2 to TRBJ2-2, with TRBD1 matching 10 bases. Germline-derived CDR1 and CDR2 are SGHTA and FQGNSA. CDR3 length: 18 amino acids. V was clipped by 5 bases and J by 4 bases; unmatched bases: 13. CDR3 in amino acids: CASSAPGQGIPPTGELFF. In DNA, the CDR3 is TGTGCCAGCAGCGCGCCGGGACAGGGGATCCCGCCCACCGGGGAGCTGTTTTTT.

The V and J genes are TRBV30 and TRBJ1-1; a weak D match, TRBD1 (5 bases). Trimming stripped 5 bases from V and 7 bases from J, with 20 bases between. The length of the CDR3 is 14 residues. The germline V gene has CDR1 GTSNPN and CDR2 SVGIG (reference sequence). The chain's CDR3 is CAWVDSGLGDEAFF. In DNA form, the CDR3 reads TGTGCCTGGGTGGATTCAGGGTTGGGCGATGAAGCTTTCTTT.

V usage is TRBV28 and J usage is TRBJ1-3; maybe TRBD1 (5 bases). Trimming pared 7 bases from V and 8 bases from J, leaving 21 bases between. This CDR3 has 15 amino acids. The germline gives CDR1 MDHEN, CDR2 SYDVKM. The CDR3 DNA reads TGTGCCAGCACCTCCAGGGTAGGGGTAAGGCACACCATATATTTT. This translates into CASTSRVGVRHTIYF.

This clonotype was detected many times. The chain recombines TRBV10-3 with TRBJ2-3; tentatively, D is TRBD2 (5 bases). CDR3 length: 17 residues. CDR1 and CDR2 from the germline V gene are ENHRY and SYGVKD. V shed 3 bases and J shed 1 base, with 17 bases lying between them. Here the CDR3 reads CAISEFSTRAGTDTQYF. The CDR3 coding sequence is TGTGCCATCAGTGAATTCTCCACTAGGGCGGGCACAGATACGCAGTATTTT.

The chain carries TRBV20-1 and TRBJ2-3, with TRBD2 matching 13 bases. Germline V CDR1 and CDR2: DFQATT, SNEGSKA (reference sequence). V lost 6 bases and J lost 7; bases outside the gene matches: 7. The CDR3 is 14 residues long. In DNA, the CDR3 is TGCAGTGCCCGGACTAGCGGGAGTTCACATACGCAGTATTTT. As protein: CSARTSGSSHTQYF.

In this sample, this clonotype turned up a few times. CDR3 nucleotide sequence: TGTGCCACCCGAGGGGGAGCCGCTAGCACAGATACGCAGTATTTT. It codes for CATRGGAASTDTQYF. The J gene is TRBJ2-3, the V gene TRBV15; tentatively, D is TRBD1 (6 bases). This CDR3 region has 15 residues. The germline V and J ends were trimmed by 8 bases and 0 bases, with 15 bases remaining between them. Germline CDR1 LNHNV, CDR2 YYDKDF (reference sequence).

The sample holds a few counts of this clonotype. The chain has TRBV28 and TRBJ1-4, with D unclear. V dropped 5 bases and J dropped 8 bases, with 3 bases sitting between them. Per germline, CDR1 MDHEN and CDR2 SYDVKM. This CDR3 is 10 amino acids long. CDR3 protein: CASSQEKLFF. The CDR3 nucleotides are TGTGCCAGCAGTCAGGAAAAACTGTTTTTT.

This clonotype has at least ten counts. The chain carries TRBV25-1 and TRBJ1-1; D gene unclear. V lost 8 bases and J lost 0, with 10 bases in between. Germline V gene sequence: CDR1 MGHDK, CDR2 SYGVNS. The CDR3 extends over 13 amino acids. CDR3 coding DNA: TGTGCCAGCTCTCTAGGGATGAACACTGAAGCTTTCTTT. It specifies CASSLGMNTEAFF.

This clonotype has just a few counts. The rearrangement uses TRBV11-2 and TRBJ2-4, with TRBD2 identical over 10 bases. Germline V gives CDR1 SGHAT, CDR2 FQNNGV. The junction had 5 bases not matched to a gene; V was cut back by 1 base and J by 5 bases. The CDR3 is made up of 16 amino acids. The CDR3: CASSLVPSGSENIQYF. CDR3 in DNA: TGTGCCAGCAGCTTAGTCCCTAGCGGGAGTGAAAACATTCAGTACTTC.

This clonotype turned up a few times. The rearrangement joins TRBV27 to TRBJ1-4, with 7 bases aligning to TRBD1. Per germline, CDR1 MNHEY and CDR2 SMNVEV (reference sequence). V dropped 5 bases and J dropped 8; count of bases not matched to a gene: 5. The CDR3 spans 13 residues. The CDR3, as DNA: TGTGCCAGCAGTGTGACAGGGTTCGAAAAACTGTTTTTT. It codes for CASSVTGFEKLFF.

In this sample, this clonotype turned up many times. This chain connects TRBV19 to TRBJ2-3; no definite D call. The V gene lost 7 bases and the J gene lost 1 base, with 9 bases spanning the gap. The CDR3 has 13 residues. The germline V gene has CDR1 LNHDA and CDR2 SQIVND (reference sequence). The CDR3 protein is CASTAVGTDTQYF. As DNA, the CDR3 is TGTGCCAGTACCGCGGTAGGCACAGATACGCAGTATTTT.